This TCR beta chain came from a study of blood T cell repertoires in COVID-19. For the study at large: Italy, Spain and the United States were the sources of the convalescent and acute COVID-19 samples.

Cohort 3 recovery required two negative PCRs, clearance, or symptom resolution. Authors' methods: It was from reference gene primer amplification that nucleated cell counts were estimated. The assay was immunoSEQ multiplex PCR, and TCRdb's table has in-frame clones only and misses some. The DNA was the basis for D and trimming; V, J and clone size are from that table. This sample has about 190,000 clones, with around 73% found just once. Trimming took 7 bases from V and 2 from J, leaving 12 bases between them. CDR1 and CDR2 from the germline V gene are SEHNR and FQNEAQ (reference sequence). CDR3 length: 14 residues.

This clonotype was obtained from a woman in her 50s who had recovered from COVID-19. The chain couples TRBV7-9 to TRBJ1-3; perhaps TRBD1 as D (6 bases). Sequencing was carried out using PBMCs or T cells enriched from blood (not recorded which). The CDR3 sequence is CASTRGLAGNTIYF. Here the CDR3 DNA reads TGTGCCAGCACAAGGGGGTTGGCTGGAAACACCATATATTTT.